One sample yielded the 10 T cell receptor beta chains listed below, sequenced in a study of T cell changes during pregnancy in multiple sclerosis. Using immunoSEQ multiplex PCR, the repertoire was profiled, and TCRdb retains in-frame clones only, with some absent. Among over 60,000 clones listed, 85% to 95% were seen once. The source material was peripheral blood, sampled in the first trimester of pregnancy. The receptor set was obtained from a female donor with multiple sclerosis, enrolled in a pregnancy study.

The chain employs TRBV7-9 and TRBJ2-1; a weak D match, TRBD2 (6 bases). V was shortened by 4 bases and J by 3 bases, with 10 bases between the two germline ends. Germline CDR1 reads SEHNR; CDR2 reads FQNEAQ (reference sequence). There are 14 residues in the CDR3. The CDR3 sequence is CASSSLAYYNEQFF. The CDR3 region has the DNA TGTGCCAGCAGCTCACTAGCATACTACAATGAGCAGTTCTTC. Drawing the rest from reference TRBV7-9 and TRBJ2-1, the complete variable domain is DTGVSQNPRHKITKRGQNVTFRCDPISEHNRLYWYRQTLGQGPEFLTYFQNEAQLEKSRLLSDRFSAERPKGSFSTLEIQRTEQGDSAMYLCASSSLAYYNEQFFGPGTRLTVL.

This chain links TRBV11-2 with TRBJ1-4; D is possibly TRBD1 (6 bases). CDR1 and CDR2 from the germline V gene are SGHAT and FQNNGV. Trimming removed 1 base from V and 3 bases from J, with 9 bases in between. This CDR3 has 15 amino acids. The CDR3 region has the DNA TGTGCCAGCAGCTTAGTGTCAGGGGCTAATGAAAAACTGTTTTTT. It specifies CASSLVSGANEKLFF.

This clone was counted once. V usage is TRBV7-8 and J usage is TRBJ2-3, with D perhaps TRBD2 (6 bases). V was clipped by 1 base and J by 2 bases, with 10 bases between them. The CDR3 extends over 15 amino acids. The germline V gene has CDR1 SGHVS and CDR2 FQNEAQ. DNA for the CDR3: TGTGCCAGCAGCTTAGGGCGGGGAGTCACAGATACGCAGTATTTT. This translates into CASSLGRGVTDTQYF.

The gene calls are TRBV7-6 and TRBJ1-4; maybe TRBD1 (5 bases). V was pared by 5 bases and J by 5 bases, with 21 bases between. This CDR3 comprises 17 residues. CDR1 and CDR2 from the germline V gene are SGHVS and FNYEAQ. In DNA, the CDR3 is TGTGCCAGCAGCCCGCTTTTGGGGCCGAACACCAATGAAAAACTGTTTTTT. Its translation is CASSPLLGPNTNEKLFF.

The CDR3 spells CASSPPGTSGAYNEQFF. The CDR3 DNA is TGTGCCAGCAGCCCTCCAGGGACTAGCGGAGCCTACAATGAGCAGTTCTTC. The rearrangement joins TRBV27 to TRBJ2-1, with 11 bases fitting TRBD2. The CDR3 has 17 amino acids. V dropped 6 bases and J dropped 2; count of bases not matched to a gene: 9. Per germline, CDR1 MNHEY and CDR2 SMNVEV (reference sequence).

This chain connects TRBV20-1 to TRBJ2-5; D is unclear. The CDR3 length is 9 residues. In germline, CDR1 is DFQATT, CDR2 SNEGSKA (reference sequence). CDR3 DNA sequence: TGCAGCTTACAAGAGACCCAGTACTTC. Translation: CSLQETQYF.

The rearrangement links TRBV29-1 to TRBJ2-5, with 7 bases aligning to TRBD1. The CDR3 is 11 residues long. V lost 6 bases and J lost 2; bases outside the gene matches: 0. Germline V lookup: CDR1 SQVTM, CDR2 ANQGSEA. CDR3 amino acids: CSVTGQETQYF. The CDR3 nucleotides read TGCAGCGTGACAGGGCAAGAGACCCAGTACTTC.

This sequence joins TRBV5-4 and TRBJ1-3, with TRBD1 matching over 8 bases. V dropped 2 bases and J dropped 4; count of bases not matched to a gene: 8. The CDR3 is 16 residues long. CDR1 is SGHNT, CDR2 YYREEE, per germline (reference sequence). CDR3 bases: TGTGCCAGCAGCTTCCAGGGGGCATTGACAGGAAACACCATATATTTT. It specifies CASSFQGALTGNTIYF. Using reference TRBV5-4 and TRBJ1-3 for the parts outside the CDR3, the full variable domain is ETGVTQSPTHLIKTRGQQVTLRCSSQSGHNTVSWYQQALGQGPQFIFQYYREEENGRGNFPPRFSGLQFPNYSSELNVNALELDDSALYLCASSFQGALTGNTIYFGEGSWLTVV.

This chain links TRBV28 with TRBJ2-2, with TRBD2 matching over 7 bases. The J segment lost 2 bases and the V segment lost 5 bases, leaving 5 bases of the junction unmatched. CDR3 length: 15 residues. From germline, CDR1 is MDHEN and CDR2 SYDVKM. The CDR3 protein is CASSPGTTNTGELFF. CDR3 in DNA: TGTGCCAGCAGTCCGGGGACTACCAACACCGGGGAGCTGTTTTTT.

V gene TRBV14 combines with J gene TRBJ2-7; D might be TRBD2 (6 bases). CDR1 is SGHDN, CDR2 FVKESK, per germline. This CDR3 spans 14 amino acids. Trimming left V 2 bases short and J 6 bases short, with 14 bases between. The CDR3, as DNA: TGTGCCAGCAGCCAACAGGGTTCAGCGGGCGAGCAGTACTTC. As protein: CASSQQGSAGEQYF.